In its sample, the clone carrying this TCR beta chain was seen once. Its matching antigen is unknown. The sample originates from a study of cytomegalovirus exposure and HLA in healthy donors. Study background: Both the roughly 120 validation repertoires and the roughly 700 first-cohort repertoires used the same platform, as reported by a later analysis. General study results and limits: Among TCR sequences, most were rare, though some public TCRs appeared in many donors. According to a subsequent analysis, TCR clusters from the first cohort were inclined to appear together in the roughly 120 validation repertoires. Investigators reported 150 to 200 TCR beta chains as tied to cytomegalovirus.

Repertoires were generated with immunoSEQ multiplex PCR, while TCRdb's copy carries only in-frame clones and drops some. The sample carries under 85,000 clones, roughly 94% recorded once. The CDR3 is 16 amino acids. Germline-derived CDR1 and CDR2 are ENHRY and SYGVKD. V was clipped by 0 bases and J by 5 bases, with 17 bases between them. Sequencing input: PBMCs. The source of this sequence is a woman under 30 in good health and CMV-seropositive. The V and J genes are TRBV10-3 and TRBJ2-7; D remains unclear. The CDR3 DNA is TGTGCCATCAGTGAGTCAGTGCTACACCCCAGGAACGAGCAGTACTTC. Amino acid sequence: CAISESVLHPRNEQYF.